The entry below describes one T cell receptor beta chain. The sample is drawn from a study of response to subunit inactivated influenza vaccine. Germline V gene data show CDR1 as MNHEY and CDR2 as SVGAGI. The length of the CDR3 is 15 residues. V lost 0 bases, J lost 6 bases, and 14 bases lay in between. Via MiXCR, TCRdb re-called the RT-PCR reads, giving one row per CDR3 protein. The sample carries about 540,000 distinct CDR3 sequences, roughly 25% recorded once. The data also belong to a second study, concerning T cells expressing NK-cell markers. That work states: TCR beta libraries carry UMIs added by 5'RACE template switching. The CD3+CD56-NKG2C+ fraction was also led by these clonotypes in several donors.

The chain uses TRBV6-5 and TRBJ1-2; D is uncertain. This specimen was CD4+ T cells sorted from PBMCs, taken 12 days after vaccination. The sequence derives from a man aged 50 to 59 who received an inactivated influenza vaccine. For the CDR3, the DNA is TGTGCCAGCAGTTACTCACCCTCCTACGGGGATGGCTACACCTTC. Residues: CASSYSPSYGDGYTF.